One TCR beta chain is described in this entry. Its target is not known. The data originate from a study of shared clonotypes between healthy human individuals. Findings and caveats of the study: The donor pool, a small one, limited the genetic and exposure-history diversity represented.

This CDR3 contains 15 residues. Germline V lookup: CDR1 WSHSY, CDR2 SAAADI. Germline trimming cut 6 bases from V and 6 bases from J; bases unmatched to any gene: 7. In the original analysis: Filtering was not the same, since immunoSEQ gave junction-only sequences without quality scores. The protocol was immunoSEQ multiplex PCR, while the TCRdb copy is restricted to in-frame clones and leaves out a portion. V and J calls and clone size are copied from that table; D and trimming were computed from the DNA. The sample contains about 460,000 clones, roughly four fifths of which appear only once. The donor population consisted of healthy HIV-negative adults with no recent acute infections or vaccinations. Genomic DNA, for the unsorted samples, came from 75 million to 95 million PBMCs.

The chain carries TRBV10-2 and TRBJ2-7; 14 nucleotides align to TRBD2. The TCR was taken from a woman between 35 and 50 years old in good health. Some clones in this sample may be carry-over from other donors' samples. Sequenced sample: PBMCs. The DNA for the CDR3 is TGCGCCAGCAGCTTGACTAGCGGGAGGGTGAGCGAGCAGTACTTC. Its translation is CASSLTSGRVSEQYF.